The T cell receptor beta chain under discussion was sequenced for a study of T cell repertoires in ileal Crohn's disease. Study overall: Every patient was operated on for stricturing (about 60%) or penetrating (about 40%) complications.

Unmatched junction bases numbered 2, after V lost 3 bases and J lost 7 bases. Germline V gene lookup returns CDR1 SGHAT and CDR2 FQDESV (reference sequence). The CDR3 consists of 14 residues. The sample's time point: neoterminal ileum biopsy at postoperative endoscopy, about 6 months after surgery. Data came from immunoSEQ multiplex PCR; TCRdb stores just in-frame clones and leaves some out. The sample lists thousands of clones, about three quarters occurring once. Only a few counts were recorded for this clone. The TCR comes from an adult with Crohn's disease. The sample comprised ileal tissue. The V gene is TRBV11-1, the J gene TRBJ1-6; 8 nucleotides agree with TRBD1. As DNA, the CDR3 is TGTGCCAGCAGCTTTGGACAGGGAAATTCACCCCTCCACTTT. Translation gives CASSFGQGNSPLHF. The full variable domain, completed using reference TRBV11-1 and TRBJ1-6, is EAEVAQSPRYKITEKSQAVAFWCDPISGHATLYWYRQILGQGPELLVQFQDESVVDDSQLPKDRFSAERLKGVDSTLKIQPAELGDSAMYLCASSFGQGNSPLHFGNGTRLTVT.